This T cell receptor beta chain was profiled in a study of early stage breast cancer tumors. Overall study context: Most invasive tumors, about 70% of the 16, were ER+/PR+/HER2-. Study outcomes and limitations: Comparing each tissue with blood distinguished tumor from normal in about 85% of the 16 patients. Most shared enriched TCRB sequences were commonly generated ones. Functional markers like CD4, CD8 and FOXP3 were missed in bulk sequencing.

Notes on this clone: Its cognate antigen is unknown.

This CDR3 has 15 amino acids. Losses at the gene ends were 5 bases for V and 3 bases for J; bases not matched to a gene: 4. Germline CDR1 is SGHNT and CDR2 is YYREEE (reference sequence). Profiled with immunoSEQ multiplex PCR; TCRdb holds only in-frame clones, not every one. The data hold 27,000 or so clones, with approximately 84% observed a single time. The chain carries TRBV5-4 and TRBJ2-3; 12 bases are shared with TRBD2. The clonotype was recovered from a person aged 45-60 years with breast cancer. The sequenced sample was blood. In nucleotides, the CDR3 is TGTGCCAGCAGTAATCTAGCGGGGGGGACAGATACGCAGTATTTT. This gives the protein CASSNLAGGTDTQYF.